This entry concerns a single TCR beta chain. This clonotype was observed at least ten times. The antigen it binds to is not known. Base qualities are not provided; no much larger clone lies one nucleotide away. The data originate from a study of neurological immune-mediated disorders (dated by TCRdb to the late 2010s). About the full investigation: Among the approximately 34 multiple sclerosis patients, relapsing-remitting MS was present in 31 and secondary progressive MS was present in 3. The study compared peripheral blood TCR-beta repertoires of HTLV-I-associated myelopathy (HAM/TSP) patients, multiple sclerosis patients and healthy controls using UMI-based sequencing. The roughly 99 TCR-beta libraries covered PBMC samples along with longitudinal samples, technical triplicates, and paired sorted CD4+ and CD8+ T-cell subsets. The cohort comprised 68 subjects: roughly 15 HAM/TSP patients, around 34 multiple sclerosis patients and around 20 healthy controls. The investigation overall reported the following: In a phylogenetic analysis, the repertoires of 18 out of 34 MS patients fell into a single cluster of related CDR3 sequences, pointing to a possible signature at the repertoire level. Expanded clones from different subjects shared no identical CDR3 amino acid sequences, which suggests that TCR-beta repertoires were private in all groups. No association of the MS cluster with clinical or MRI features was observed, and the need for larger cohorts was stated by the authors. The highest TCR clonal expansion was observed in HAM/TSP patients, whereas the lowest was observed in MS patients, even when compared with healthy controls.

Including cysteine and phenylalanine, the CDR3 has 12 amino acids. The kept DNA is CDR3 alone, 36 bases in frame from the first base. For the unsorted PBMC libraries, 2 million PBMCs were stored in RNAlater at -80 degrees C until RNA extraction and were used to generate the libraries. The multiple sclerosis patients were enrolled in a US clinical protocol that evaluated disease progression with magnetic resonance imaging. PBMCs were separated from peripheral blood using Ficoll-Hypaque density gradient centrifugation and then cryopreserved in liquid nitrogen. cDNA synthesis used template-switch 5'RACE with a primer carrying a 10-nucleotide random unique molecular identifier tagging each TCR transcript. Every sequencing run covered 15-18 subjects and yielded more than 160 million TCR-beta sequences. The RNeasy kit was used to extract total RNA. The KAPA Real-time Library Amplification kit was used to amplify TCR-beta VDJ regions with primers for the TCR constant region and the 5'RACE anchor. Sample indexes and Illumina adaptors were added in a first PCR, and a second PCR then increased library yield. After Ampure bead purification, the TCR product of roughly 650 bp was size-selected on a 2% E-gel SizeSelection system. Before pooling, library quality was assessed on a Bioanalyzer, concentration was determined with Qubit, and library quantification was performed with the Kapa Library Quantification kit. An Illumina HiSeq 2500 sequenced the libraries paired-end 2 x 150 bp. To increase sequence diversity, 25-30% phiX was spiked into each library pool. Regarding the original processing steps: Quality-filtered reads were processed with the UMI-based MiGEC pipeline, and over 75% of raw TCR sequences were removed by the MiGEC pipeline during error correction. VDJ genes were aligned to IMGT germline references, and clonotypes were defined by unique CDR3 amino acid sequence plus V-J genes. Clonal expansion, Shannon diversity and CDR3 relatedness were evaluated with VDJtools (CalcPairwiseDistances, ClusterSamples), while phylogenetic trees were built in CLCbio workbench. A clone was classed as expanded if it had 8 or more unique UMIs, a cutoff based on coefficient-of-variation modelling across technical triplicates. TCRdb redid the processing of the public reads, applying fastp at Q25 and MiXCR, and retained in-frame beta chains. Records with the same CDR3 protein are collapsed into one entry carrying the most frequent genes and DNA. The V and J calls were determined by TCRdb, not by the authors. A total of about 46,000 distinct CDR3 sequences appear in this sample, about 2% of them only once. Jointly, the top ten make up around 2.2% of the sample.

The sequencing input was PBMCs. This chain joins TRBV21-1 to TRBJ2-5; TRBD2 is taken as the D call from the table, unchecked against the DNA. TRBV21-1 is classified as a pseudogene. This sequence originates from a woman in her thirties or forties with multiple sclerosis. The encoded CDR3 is CASSSWTAGQYF. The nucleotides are TGTGCCAGCAGCAGTTGGACAGCGGGCCAGTACTTC.